The 23 T cell receptor beta chains reported below all come from one sample, sequenced in a study of blood T cell repertoires in COVID-19. Libraries were prepared by immunoSEQ multiplex PCR; TCRdb keeps only in-frame clonotypes and omits some of them. The sample yields 120,000 or so clones, around four fifths seen once. The sample consisted of peripheral blood. These receptors all come from a man aged 55-75 years with acute or convalescent COVID-19.

At least ten counts were recorded for this clone. CDR3 sequence reads: CASAVDTQRSEQYF. CDR3 coding DNA: TGTGCCAGCGCGGTGGACACCCAGAGGTCCGAGCAGTACTTC. The chain combines TRBV9 with TRBJ2-7; tentative D call: TRBD1 (5 bases). This CDR3 region has 14 residues. Germline CDR1 reads SGDLS; CDR2 reads YYNGEE. V was trimmed by 7 bases and J by 6 bases, leaving 20 bases between them.

This clone was detected only once. The chain uses TRBV18 and TRBJ2-2, with 11 bases that match TRBD1. J gave up 4 bases and V 0 bases, and 4 bases lay outside the gene matches. The germline V gene has CDR1 KGHSH and CDR2 LQKENI. This CDR3 has 17 residues. In nucleotides, the CDR3 is TGTGCCAGCTCACCACCCGGGACAGGGGGTGTCACCGGGGAGCTGTTTTTT. This codes for CASSPPGTGGVTGELFF.

This clone came up once. V and J are TRBV2 and TRBJ1-4; 12 bases are a match to TRBD1. Germline CDR1 SNHLY, CDR2 FYNNEI. V shed 6 bases, J shed 7 bases, and the junction held 9 bases outside the gene matches. The CDR3 runs 16 residues. The CDR3 reads CASSRDRGRVGEKLFF. CDR3 coding DNA: TGTGCCAGCAGCCGGGACAGGGGGCGAGTTGGTGAAAAACTGTTTTTT.

This sequence joins TRBV5-1 and TRBJ1-1; D gene ambiguous. Germline lookup yields CDR1 SGHRS and CDR2 YFSETQ. The CDR3 loop spans 15 amino acids. V lost 0 bases and J lost 7, with 16 bases in between. In nucleotides, the CDR3 is TGCGCCAGCAGCTTGGCCCCGGGAGGCGGCCGTGAAGCTTTCTTT. It encodes CASSLAPGGGREAFF.

The chain is built from TRBV19 and TRBJ2-1; TRBD2 aligns across 9 bases. The germline gives CDR1 LNHDA, CDR2 SQIVND (reference sequence). V lost 5 bases, J lost 2 bases, and 16 bases stayed unmatched. This CDR3 has 19 residues. CDR3 residues: CASSARGGLAGFTYNEQFF. CDR3 nucleotide sequence: TGTGCCAGTAGTGCTAGGGGGGGCCTAGCGGGATTCACCTACAATGAGCAGTTCTTC.

The chain couples TRBV15 to TRBJ2-7; D perhaps matches TRBD2 (6 bases). With 1 base removed from V and 5 bases from J, the gap between germline ends came to 9 bases. The CDR3 runs 13 residues. Germline V gene sequence: CDR1 LNHNV, CDR2 YYDKDF (reference sequence). The CDR3 DNA reads as TGTGCCACCAGCAGAGGACTAGTGGACGAGCAGTACTTC. Translating it yields CATSRGLVDEQYF. Full variable domain (missing parts from reference TRBV15 and TRBJ2-7): DAMVIQNPRYQVTQFGKPVTLSCSQTLNHNVMYWYQQKSSQAPKLLFHYYDKDFNNEADTPDNFQSRRPNTSFCFLDIRSPGLGDTAMYLCATSRGLVDEQYFGPGTRLTVT.

The chain employs TRBV30 and TRBJ2-1, with 7 bases aligning to TRBD1. V dropped 2 bases and J dropped 7; count of bases not matched to a gene: 14. The CDR3 has 16 amino acids. Germline V gives CDR1 GTSNPN, CDR2 SVGIG (reference sequence). The CDR3 DNA reads TGTGCCTGGAGTCCTATGACAGGGCTTGTTGGAAATGAGCAGTTCTTC. It specifies CAWSPMTGLVGNEQFF.

The chain carries TRBV2 and TRBJ2-7, with unresolved D. V lost 2 bases and J 3 bases, leaving 14 bases between the germline ends. The CDR3 is 15 residues long. Per the germline V gene, CDR1 is SNHLY and CDR2 is FYNNEI. CDR3 loop: CASSENPGTNYEQYF. The CDR3 DNA reads as TGTGCCAGCAGTGAAAATCCAGGAACCAACTACGAGCAGTACTTC.

V is TRBV27 and J is TRBJ1-6; the D is unclear. The CDR3 runs to 10 residues. The germline V and J ends were trimmed by 6 bases and 9 bases, with 3 bases remaining between them. Germline V gene lookup returns CDR1 MNHEY and CDR2 SMNVEV (reference sequence). CDR3 nucleotide sequence: TGTGCCAGCAGCAGTTCACCCCTCCACTTT. It translates to CASSSSPLHF.

This clone came up a few times. V and J are TRBV28 and TRBJ2-7, with 8 bases lining up with TRBD2. The CDR3 is 16 amino acids. From germline, CDR1 is MDHEN and CDR2 SYDVKM. J lost 4 bases, V lost 7 bases, and 15 bases had no gene match. The CDR3 reads CASTPASAGVQYEQYF. The CDR3 region has the DNA TGTGCCAGCACCCCGGCTTCAGCGGGAGTGCAATACGAGCAGTACTTC.

V is TRBV4-2 and J is TRBJ1-3, with a possible D match to TRBD1 (5 bases). Germline values: CDR1 LGHNA, CDR2 YNFKEQ. The CDR3 extends over 16 amino acids. The V end was cut by 0 bases, the J end by 4 bases, with 13 bases between. CDR3 residues: CASSQEAGNRGNTIYF. In DNA form, the CDR3 reads TGTGCCAGCAGCCAAGAAGCAGGGAATAGGGGAAACACCATATATTTT.

The gene calls are TRBV12-3 or TRBV12-4 and TRBJ1-2, with D possibly being TRBD1 (6 bases). Trimming pared 1 base from V and 7 bases from J, leaving 7 bases between. This CDR3 is built from 12 residues. The CDR3 DNA follows: TGTGCCAGCAGTTTAGACAGGGCTGGCTACACCTTC. Protein product: CASSLDRAGYTF.

This rearrangement joins TRBV18 to TRBJ2-3; D is possibly TRBD2 (5 bases). Trimming stripped 2 bases from V and 10 bases from J, with 16 bases between. Germline V gives CDR1 KGHSH, CDR2 LQKENI. This CDR3 has 14 residues. CDR3 amino acids: CASSPLNGNEAQYF. As DNA, the CDR3 is TGTGCCAGCTCACCATTAAACGGGAACGAGGCGCAGTATTTT.

Worth noting for this clone: The sample carries other DNA sequences with the same CDR3. The V gene is TRBV18, the J gene TRBJ2-5; 7 bases agree with TRBD1. Trimming took 3 bases from V and 2 from J; bases not matched to a gene: 0. In germline, CDR1 is KGHSH, CDR2 LQKENI. CDR3 size: 13 residues. The CDR3 here is CASSPGQQETQYF. CDR3 bases: TGTGCCAGCTCACCGGGACAGCAAGAGACCCAGTACTTC.

This clone was counted a single time. This rearrangement joins TRBV5-1 to TRBJ2-7; D is possibly TRBD1 (5 bases). Germline CDR1 is SGHRS and CDR2 is YFSETQ. CDR3 size: 16 residues. Trimming took 3 bases from V and 0 from J, leaving 16 bases between them. The CDR3 bases are TGCGCCAGCAGCTCACAACTAACAGGTAGCTCCTACGAGCAGTACTTC. This codes for CASSSQLTGSSYEQYF.

The rearrangement links TRBV5-4 to TRBJ2-3; TRBD2 might be the D (6 bases). Germline-derived CDR1 and CDR2 are SGHNT and YYREEE (reference sequence). The CDR3 covers 13 residues. V was cut by 4 bases and J by 6 bases, with 12 bases left in between. CDR3 residues: CASSTRDKDTQYF. The DNA for the CDR3 is TGTGCCAGCAGCACGCGGGATAAGGATACGCAGTATTTT.

V and J are TRBV10-3 and TRBJ1-2; unclear D gene. The length of the CDR3 is 15 residues. The V gene lost 2 bases and the J gene lost 9 bases, with 19 bases spanning the gap. Germline CDR1 and CDR2: ENHRY and SYGVKD. The CDR3 is CAISEISGILFSYTF. The CDR3 nucleotides read TGTGCCATCAGTGAGATATCCGGGATCCTCTTTAGCTACACCTTC.

This clone appeared a few times. The chain uses TRBV7-9 and TRBJ2-1, with 7 nucleotides matching TRBD1. The ends lost 6 bases at V and 0 bases at J; junction bases unmatched: 8. The CDR3 totals 16 residues. Germline V gives CDR1 SEHNR, CDR2 FQNEAQ (reference sequence). The CDR3 is CASRPPRGSSYNEQFF. In nucleotides, the CDR3 is TGTGCCAGCAGACCACCCAGGGGGAGCTCCTACAATGAGCAGTTCTTC.

This chain uses TRBV7-3 with TRBJ2-1; a weak D match, TRBD1 (5 bases). Germline V gene sequence: CDR1 SGHTA, CDR2 FQGTGA. Trimming left V 1 base short and J 9 bases short, with 16 bases between. CDR3 length: 15 residues. The CDR3 DNA follows: TGTGCCAGCAGCTTAAGTGGACAAGCCCCGGGTGAGCAGTTCTTC. Its translation is CASSLSGQAPGEQFF.

The chain employs TRBV5-1 and TRBJ1-1, with 11 bases aligning to TRBD1. This CDR3 is built from 14 residues. J gave up 5 bases and V 4 bases, and 4 bases lay outside the gene matches. Looked up from germline, CDR1 is SGHRS and CDR2 is YFSETQ. Written as DNA, the CDR3 is TGCGCCAGCAGCCCAGGGACAGGGGGGACTGAAGCTTTCTTT. Residues: CASSPGTGGTEAFF.

This chain connects TRBV18 to TRBJ2-3, with a possible D match to TRBD1 (5 bases). Trimming took off 4 bases at V and 1 base at J, with 12 bases between the two ends. The germline V gene encodes CDR1 KGHSH and CDR2 LQKENI. The CDR3 contains 15 residues. The CDR3 region is CASSLQTDGTDTQYF. For the CDR3, the DNA is TGTGCCAGCTCACTTCAGACAGACGGCACAGATACGCAGTATTTT.

The CDR3 DNA is TGTGCCTGGAGTGCCCGGGACAGGCCTTACTATGGCTACACCTTC. Its translation: CAWSARDRPYYGYTF. The chain uses TRBV30 and TRBJ1-2; 8 nucleotides agree with TRBD1. CDR1 GTSNPN and CDR2 SVGIG come from the germline V gene (reference sequence). The CDR3 totals 15 residues. With V trimmed by 1 base and J by 3 bases, 7 bases remained unmatched.

J is TRBJ2-5 and V is TRBV28; no clear D. Germline V lookup: CDR1 MDHEN, CDR2 SYDVKM. With 3 bases removed from V and 1 base from J, the gap between germline ends came to 12 bases. This CDR3 has 15 residues. CDR3 DNA: TGTGCCAGCAGTTTCGCGCGGAATTCCCAAGAGACCCAGTACTTC. It codes for CASSFARNSQETQYF. Full variable domain (outside the CDR3, taken from reference TRBV28 and TRBJ2-5): DVKVTQSSRYLVKRTGEKVFLECVQDMDHENMFWYRQDPGLGLRLIYFSYDVKMKEKGDIPEGYSVSREKKERFSLILESASTNQTSMYLCASSFARNSQETQYFGPGTRLLVL.